The TCR beta chain described here comes from a study of shared T cell receptors in the human thymus. TCRdb's copy holds only in-frame clones and misses some; the assay was immunoSEQ multiplex PCR. Of about 540,000 clones in the sample, about 84% were seen once. Germline values: CDR1 LNHDA, CDR2 SQIVND (reference sequence). V dropped 5 bases and J dropped 6; count of bases not matched to a gene: 12. The CDR3 extends over 17 amino acids. These data were likewise used in another study, on human thymus T cells. From that report: Donors were healthy Finnish infants having corrective surgery for congenital heart defects. The source of the thymus tissue was resections taken during corrective heart surgery. Related work showed strongly overlapping thymic repertoires across unrelated individuals.

This chain uses TRBV19 with TRBJ2-7; TRBD2 aligns across 14 bases. The clonotype comes from a boy in the first two years of life with a congenital heart defect. Source material: thymocytes. This CDR3 reads CASSSKGLAGASGEQYF. The CDR3 DNA follows: TGTGCCAGTAGTTCAAAGGGACTAGCGGGAGCATCTGGCGAGCAGTACTTC.